This T cell receptor (beta chain) appears in the sequencing data of a study of T cell changes during pregnancy in multiple sclerosis. Clones were read by immunoSEQ multiplex PCR, and TCRdb kept only the in-frame ones, dropping some. The table lists fewer than 70,000 clones, 85% to 95% of them singletons. This CDR3 comprises 13 residues. V lost 6 bases and J lost 7, with 15 bases in between. The germline V gene encodes CDR1 KGHSH and CDR2 LQKENI. This TCR came from a female donor with multiple sclerosis, enrolled in a pregnancy study. The gene calls are TRBV18 and TRBJ1-1; no definite D call. The sample in question was CD8+ T cells from peripheral blood mononuclear cells, obtained in the third trimester of pregnancy. The CDR3 loop reads CASSQPPEDEAFF. The CDR3 DNA reads TGTGCCAGCTCCCAGCCCCCGGAGGATGAAGCTTTCTTT.